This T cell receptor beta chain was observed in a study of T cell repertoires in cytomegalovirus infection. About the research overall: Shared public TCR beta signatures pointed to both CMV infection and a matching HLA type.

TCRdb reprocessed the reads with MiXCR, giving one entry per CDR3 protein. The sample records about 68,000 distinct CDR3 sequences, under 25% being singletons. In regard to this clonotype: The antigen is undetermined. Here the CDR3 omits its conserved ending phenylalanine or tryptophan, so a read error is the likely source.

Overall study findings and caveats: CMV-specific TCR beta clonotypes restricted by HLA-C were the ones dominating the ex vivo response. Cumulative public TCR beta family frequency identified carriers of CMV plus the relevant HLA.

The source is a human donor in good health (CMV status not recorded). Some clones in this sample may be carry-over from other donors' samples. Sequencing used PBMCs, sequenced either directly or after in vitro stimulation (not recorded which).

Written as DNA, the CDR3 is TGTGCCAGTAGTATAGAAGTCTCCCGCGAGACCCAGTACCTC. This sequence encodes CASSIEVSRETQYL. J is TRBJ2-5 and V is TRBV19; D remains unclear. The V end was cut by 0 bases, the J end by 5 bases, with 10 bases between. The CDR3 totals 14 residues. Germline V CDR1 and CDR2: LNHDA, SQIVND (reference sequence).